The 17 T cell receptor beta chains in this list originate from one sample, sequenced in a study of blood T cell repertoires in COVID-19. Repertoires were generated with immunoSEQ multiplex PCR, while TCRdb's copy carries only in-frame clones and drops some. The table records 85,000 to 100,000 clones, about 86% of them present only once. The sample consisted of peripheral blood. The receptors were gathered from a man in his forties or fifties with COVID-19, enrolled during active disease.

The rearrangement links TRBV4-3 to TRBJ1-1; TRBD1 might be the D (5 bases). The CDR3 covers 13 residues. The V and J ends lost 0 bases and 6 bases respectively, with 8 bases between them. CDR1 LGHNA and CDR2 YSLEER come from the germline V gene. In DNA, the CDR3 is TGCGCCAGCAGCCAAGATTTAGGGGCTGAAGCTTTCTTT. It yields the protein CASSQDLGAEAFF.

The V gene is TRBV2, the J gene TRBJ2-1; 8 bases line up with TRBD1. Germline lookup yields CDR1 SNHLY and CDR2 FYNNEI. The CDR3 is 15 residues long. The junction had 11 bases not matched to a gene; V was cut back by 7 bases and J by 6 bases. CDR3 sequence: CASTWRQGAFNEQFF. The DNA of the CDR3 is TGTGCCAGCACTTGGCGGCAGGGGGCGTTCAATGAGCAGTTCTTC. Using reference TRBV2 and TRBJ2-1 for the parts outside the CDR3, the full variable domain is EPEVTQTPSHQVTQMGQEVILRCVPISNHLYFYWYRQILGQKVEFLVSFYNNEISEKSEIFDDQFSVERPDGSNFTLKIRSTKLEDSAMYFCASTWRQGAFNEQFFGPGTRLTVL.

The chain joins TRBV4-1 to TRBJ1-1; TRBD1 matches 11 bases. V gave up 4 bases and J gave up 4 bases; unmatched junction bases: 5. Germline assignment: CDR1 MGHRA and CDR2 YSYEKL. The CDR3 extends over 15 amino acids. The DNA of the CDR3 is TGCGCCAGCAGCCGGGAAGGACAGGGGGCCACTGAAGCTTTCTTT. As protein: CASSREGQGATEAFF.

V usage is TRBV2 and J usage is TRBJ1-4; D is perhaps TRBD1 (6 bases). V dropped 5 bases and J dropped 6 bases, with 13 bases sitting between them. The CDR3 is made up of 14 amino acids. Germline loops: CDR1 SNHLY, CDR2 FYNNEI. The CDR3 sequence: CASSRTRGDEKLFF. The DNA for the CDR3 is TGTGCCAGCAGTAGGACCAGGGGTGATGAAAAACTGTTTTTT.

The genes are TRBV23-1 and TRBJ1-2; 7 nucleotides match TRBD1. TRBV23-1 has ORF status, its function being uncertain. The junction had 18 bases not matched to a gene; V was cut back by 10 bases and J by 4 bases. The CDR3 spans 16 residues. The CDR3 spells CAISHDFGTASYGYTF. DNA for the CDR3: TGCGCCATCTCACACGATTTTGGGACAGCCTCCTATGGCTACACCTTC.

V is TRBV9 and J is TRBJ2-2; 7 nucleotides align to TRBD1. V was clipped by 2 bases and J by 1 base; unmatched bases: 5. Germline V CDR1 and CDR2: SGDLS, YYNGEE. There are 16 residues in the CDR3. The CDR3, as DNA: TGTGCCAGCAGCGTGACCGGGACAGTGAACACCGGGGAGCTGTTTTTT. Its translation is CASSVTGTVNTGELFF.

The rearrangement joins TRBV7-8 to TRBJ1-1; D may be TRBD1 (5 bases). V lost 1 base and J 6 bases, leaving 15 bases between the germline ends. Per the germline V gene, CDR1 is SGHVS and CDR2 is FQNEAQ. The CDR3 totals 15 residues. For the CDR3, the DNA is TGTGCCAGCAGCTTAGATCCAGGGAAATTCTCTGAAGCTTTCTTT. As protein: CASSLDPGKFSEAFF.

The chain employs TRBV24-1 and TRBJ2-1; 7 positions match TRBD2. The CDR3 is 16 residues long. J was trimmed by 1 base and V by 0 bases; bases with no gene match: 2. In germline, CDR1 is KGHDR, CDR2 SFDVKD. The CDR3 loop is CATSDLASGSYNEQFF. In DNA, the CDR3 is TGTGCCACCAGTGATTTGGCTAGCGGATCCTACAATGAGCAGTTCTTC.

V gene TRBV7-3 combines with J gene TRBJ2-1; TRBD1 matches 9 bases. Germline values: CDR1 SGHTA, CDR2 FQGTGA. This CDR3 region has 17 residues. V trimming: 2 bases; J trimming: 3 bases; junction bases outside the gene matches: 8. CDR3 bases: TGTGCCAGCAGCTTATCGTATAGGGGACAGGGCTACAATGAGCAGTTCTTC. This encodes CASSLSYRGQGYNEQFF.

This rearrangement joins TRBV4-1 to TRBJ1-1; D may be TRBD1 (6 bases). Germline V gene lookup returns CDR1 MGHRA and CDR2 YSYEKL. V lost 4 bases to trimming and J lost 2 bases, with 8 bases between them. The CDR3 sequence is 13 residues long. The CDR3: CASSPGHNTEAFF. CDR3 DNA sequence: TGCGCCAGCAGCCCGGGACACAACACTGAAGCTTTCTTT.

The rearrangement joins TRBV7-2 to TRBJ2-2; maybe TRBD2 (6 bases). Germline V CDR1 and CDR2: SGHTA, FQGNSA. V dropped 1 base and J dropped 1 base, with 16 bases sitting between them. CDR3 length: 18 amino acids. The CDR3 protein is CASSLGVRAGRNTGELFF. The CDR3, as DNA: TGTGCCAGCAGCTTAGGGGTCCGGGCGGGGAGGAACACCGGGGAGCTGTTTTTT.

The chain carries TRBV2 and TRBJ2-5, with 7 bases fitting TRBD1. V lost 2 bases to trimming and J lost 1 base; unmatched junction nucleotides: 1. This CDR3 region has 14 residues. In germline, CDR1 is SNHLY, CDR2 FYNNEI. DNA of the CDR3: TGTGCCAGCAGTGAATGGACAGGCCAAGAGACCCAGTACTTC. Its protein product is CASSEWTGQETQYF.

This clone was seen a handful of times. DNA for the CDR3: TGTGCCAGCAGTGCTCAGGGTCCTAATCAGCCCCAGCATTTT. This sequence encodes CASSAQGPNQPQHF. J is TRBJ1-5 and V is TRBV25-1; a weak D match, TRBD1 (5 bases). The germline V gene encodes CDR1 MGHDK and CDR2 SYGVNS. This CDR3 comprises 14 residues. Deletions cut 4 bases from V and 4 bases from J, with 11 bases between.

This chain connects TRBV7-2 to TRBJ1-1; D not certain. The V end lost 1 base, the J end lost 3 bases, and 15 bases lay between the germline ends. CDR3 length: 16 amino acids. Germline V lookup: CDR1 SGHTA, CDR2 FQGNSA. The CDR3 spells CASSLDQAELDTEAFF. The CDR3 nucleotides are TGTGCCAGCAGCTTAGATCAGGCAGAGCTTGACACTGAAGCTTTCTTT.

V is TRBV30 and J is TRBJ2-5; D is unclear. Germline CDR1 reads GTSNPN; CDR2 reads SVGIG (reference sequence). The CDR3 totals 15 residues. Trimming pared 1 base from V and 1 base from J, leaving 13 bases between. The CDR3: CAWSDRVKVQETQYF. The CDR3 DNA reads TGTGCCTGGAGTGACCGGGTCAAGGTCCAAGAGACCCAGTACTTC.

This clone appeared once. The chain carries TRBV6-1 and TRBJ2-7; 8 nucleotides align to TRBD1. The V and J ends lost 3 bases and 3 bases, in that order; junction bases with no gene match: 7. The CDR3 consists of 15 residues. Germline CDR1 is MNHNS and CDR2 is SASEGT. The CDR3 DNA sequence: TGTGCCAGCAGTGACCCCGGGACAGGAGTCTACGAGCAGTACTTC. It specifies CASSDPGTGVYEQYF.

V is TRBV30 and J is TRBJ1-2, with TRBD1 matching 7 bases. Germline loops: CDR1 GTSNPN, CDR2 SVGIG (reference sequence). V lost 3 bases and J lost 4; bases outside the gene matches: 17. The CDR3 is made up of 17 amino acids. This CDR3 reads CAWSYLGTAPLSYGYTF. CDR3 nucleotide sequence: TGTGCCTGGAGCTACTTGGGGACAGCGCCCCTTAGCTATGGCTACACCTTC.